The sequence of this T cell receptor (beta chain) was determined in a study of shared clonotypes between healthy human individuals. This CDR3 has 13 amino acids. V lost 6 bases, J lost 5 bases, and 7 bases stayed unmatched. Germline CDR1 SQVTM, CDR2 ANQGSEA. Measured with immunoSEQ multiplex PCR; TCRdb has only the in-frame clones, and not every one. The table shows fewer than 600,000 clones, with around 79% occurring only once. This receptor was taken from a woman aged 40 to 50 in good health. Some clones in this sample may be carry-over from other donors' samples. The chain is built from TRBV29-1 and TRBJ2-7, with 10 bases identical to TRBD2. The source material was PBMCs. Written as DNA, the CDR3 is TGCAGCGTCCCCTCTAGCGGGAGTGACGAGCAGTACTTC. Protein sequence: CSVPSSGSDEQYF.